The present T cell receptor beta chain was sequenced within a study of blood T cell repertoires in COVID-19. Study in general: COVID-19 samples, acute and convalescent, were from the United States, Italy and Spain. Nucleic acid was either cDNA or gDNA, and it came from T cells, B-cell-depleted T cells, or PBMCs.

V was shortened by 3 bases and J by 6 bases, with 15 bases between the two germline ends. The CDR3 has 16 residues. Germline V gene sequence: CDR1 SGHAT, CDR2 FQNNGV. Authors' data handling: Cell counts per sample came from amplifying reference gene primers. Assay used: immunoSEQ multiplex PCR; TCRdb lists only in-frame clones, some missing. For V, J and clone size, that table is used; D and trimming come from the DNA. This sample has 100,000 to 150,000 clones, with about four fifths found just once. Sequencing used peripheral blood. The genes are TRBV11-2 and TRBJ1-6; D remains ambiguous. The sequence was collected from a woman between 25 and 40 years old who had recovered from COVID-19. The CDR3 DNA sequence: TGTGCCAGCAGCTTCAACGGAGGTTCATCTAATTCACCCCTCCACTTT. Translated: CASSFNGGSSNSPLHF.